This T cell receptor beta chain was identified during a study of CD8 T cells in Susac syndrome. Study details: Intravenous immunoglobulin alone or corticosteroids were being given to patients with Susac syndrome at blood draw, unless they were therapy-naive.

Study-wide points: The CD4+ T cell repertoires that were profiled in Susac syndrome showed no clonal expansion. The study's TCR sequencing and HLA analysis covered a relatively small number of individuals, and the study acknowledged this.

The CDR3 runs 15 residues. From germline, CDR1 is SGHTA and CDR2 FQGNSA. V was pared by 5 bases and J by 5 bases, with 19 bases between. It was with random hexamers that roughly 0.5 to 1 ug RNA was reverse transcribed. TCRdb reprocessed the immunoSEQ multiplex PCR reads via MiXCR and lists one record per CDR3 protein. This table has 200,000 to 250,000 distinct CDR3 sequences, around 93% appearing once. This clonotype appeared a single time. What it recognizes is unknown. The V gene is TRBV7-2, the J gene TRBJ2-7; TRBD2 is a possible D gene (7 bases). Sequencing was carried out using CD4+ T cells from PBMCs. The sequence was collected from a human donor with Susac syndrome. CDR3: CASSLQGGGRNEQYF. CDR3 DNA: TGTGCCAGCAGCCTGCAAGGGGGGGGGAGGAACGAGCAGTACTTC.